Below, one T cell receptor (beta chain) is given with its context. Its cognate antigen is unknown. The data were obtained in a study of Ad26.COV2.S vaccination and SARS-CoV-2 variants. Study at large: Enrolled in COV1001, the donor was in the Ad26.COV2.S trial arm, which received the vaccine. Doses of Ad26.COV2.S were injected into muscle once or twice, 56 days apart. Study-wide results and caveats: The study found higher spike-specific TCR breadth in vaccine than placebo recipients.

The treatment here: about 20 received Ad26.COV2.S at low or high dose, single or two shots; 5 received placebo; per-sample allocation not given. Collection of the samples took place on day 63 after the first injection of vaccine or placebo. An adult aged 18-55 years in Boston served as the donor. Sequenced by immunoSEQ multiplex PCR; TCRdb stores in-frame clones only, minus some. Of about 350,000 clones listed, 70% to 90% are singletons. Germline loops: CDR1 SEHNR, CDR2 FQNEAQ (reference sequence). Trimming left V 2 bases short and J 14 bases short, with 13 bases between. The CDR3 is made up of 12 amino acids.

V is TRBV7-9 and J is TRBJ1-5; TRBD1 is a possible D gene (6 bases). The receptor was isolated from a person aged 18-65 years who received the Ad26.COV2.S COVID-19 vaccine or a placebo. The source material was peripheral blood, sampled in a trial of Ad26.COV2.S vaccine versus placebo. CDR3 sequence reads: CASSLLDSSKHF. The CDR3 coding sequence is TGTGCCAGCAGCTTATTGGACAGTTCAAAGCATTTT.